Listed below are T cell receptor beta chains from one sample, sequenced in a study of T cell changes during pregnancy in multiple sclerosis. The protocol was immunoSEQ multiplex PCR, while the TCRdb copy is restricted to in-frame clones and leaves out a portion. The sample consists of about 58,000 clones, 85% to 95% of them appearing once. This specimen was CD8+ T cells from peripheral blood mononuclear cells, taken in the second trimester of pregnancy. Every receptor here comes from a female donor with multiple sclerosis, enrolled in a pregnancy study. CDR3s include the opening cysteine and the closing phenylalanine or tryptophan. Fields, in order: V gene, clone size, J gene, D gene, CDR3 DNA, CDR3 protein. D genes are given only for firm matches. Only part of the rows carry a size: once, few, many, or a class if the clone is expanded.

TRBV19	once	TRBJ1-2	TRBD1	TGTGCCAGTATTAATAACCGGGACAGGGATGTCATCAACTATGGCTACACCTTC	CASINNRDRDVINYGYTF
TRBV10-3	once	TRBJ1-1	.	TGTGCCATCAGTGACAAGTATTTCGGGGTCACGGCCACTGAAGCTTTCTTT	CAISDKYFGVTATEAFF
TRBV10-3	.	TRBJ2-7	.	TGTGCCCTACAGGGACAAATGGGTGAGCAGTACTTC	CALQGQMGEQYF
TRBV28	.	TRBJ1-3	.	TGTGCCAGCAGTGGCACTGGAAACACCATATATTTT	CASSGTGNTIYF
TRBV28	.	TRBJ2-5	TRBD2	TGTGCCAGCAGAATGGGCCATACCGGGACTAGCGGGAGAAAGACCCAGTACTTC	CASRMGHTGTSGRKTQYF
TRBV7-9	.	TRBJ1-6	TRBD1	TGTGCCAGCAGCTTAGTGGCAGGGGGTTCACCCCTCCACTTT	CASSLVAGGSPLHF
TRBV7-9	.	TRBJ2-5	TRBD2	TGTGCCAGCAGTCCCCGGGGGGAGGAGACCCAGTACTTC	CASSPRGEETQYF
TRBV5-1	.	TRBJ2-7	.	TGCGCCAGCAGCTTGGTACCAGGCGAAGCCTACGAGCAGTACTTC	CASSLVPGEAYEQYF
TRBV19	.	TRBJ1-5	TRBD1	TGTGCCAGTAGTAGCAACAGGGGGGATCAGCCCCAGCATTTT	CASSSNRGDQPQHF
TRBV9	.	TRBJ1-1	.	TGTGCCAGCAGCGTAGGTCAGTTCATGAACACTGAAGCTTTCTTT	CASSVGQFMNTEAFF
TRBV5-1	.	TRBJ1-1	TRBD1	TGCGCCAGCAGCTTGGCCGGACAGGGCCTTGAAGCTTTCTTT	CASSLAGQGLEAFF
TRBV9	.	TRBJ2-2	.	TGTGCCAGCAGCACCCCCGGGGAGACGGTGAACACCGGGGAGCTGTTTTTT	CASSTPGETVNTGELFF
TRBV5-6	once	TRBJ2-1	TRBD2	TGTGCCAGCAGTTCGACACTAGCGGATTACAATGAGCAGTTCTTC	CASSSTLADYNEQFF
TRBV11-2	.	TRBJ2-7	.	TGTGCCAGCAGCCTTGGCGGAGTGACCTACGAGCAGTACTTC	CASSLGGVTYEQYF
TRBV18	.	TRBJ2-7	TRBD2	TGTGCCAGCTCACAGCGGGACCAGAGTTACGAGCAGTACTTC	CASSQRDQSYEQYF
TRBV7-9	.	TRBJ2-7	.	TGTGCCAGCAGGACTATGGCCGGCGACAGGCTCTACGAGCAGTACTTC	CASRTMAGDRLYEQYF
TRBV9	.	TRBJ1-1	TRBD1	TGTGCCAGCAGCGTAGCCCGGGACAGGGGCGGGGGCACTGAAGCTTTCTTT	CASSVARDRGGGTEAFF
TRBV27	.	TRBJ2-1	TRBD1	TGTGCCAGCAGTTTGACAGGGTCCAATGAGCAGTTCTTC	CASSLTGSNEQFF
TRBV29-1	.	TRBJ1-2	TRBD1	TGCAGCGCTACCCCCGACAGGGGAGGAGAGGGCTACACCTTC	CSATPDRGGEGYTF
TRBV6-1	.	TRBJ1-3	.	TGTGCCAGCATCCGAATATCAGGGTCAGGAAACACCATATATTTT	CASIRISGSGNTIYF
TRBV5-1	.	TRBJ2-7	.	TGCGCCAGCAGCTGGGAACTTAGTCAGGGCGGCTCCTACGAGCAGTACTTC	CASSWELSQGGSYEQYF
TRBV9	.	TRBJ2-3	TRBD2	TGTGCCAGCAGCCTACCAACAGCGGGGGGCCCCACAGATACGCAGTATTTT	CASSLPTAGGPTDTQYF
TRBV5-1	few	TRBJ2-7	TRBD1	TGCGCCAGCAGCTGGACAGGCGGAGAGCAGTACTTC	CASSWTGGEQYF
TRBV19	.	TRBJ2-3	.	TGTGCCAGTAGTATAACTTCTCTGTCCCCACAGGTAGCCCACGGAACAGATACGCAGTATTTT	CASSITSLSPQVAHGTDTQYF
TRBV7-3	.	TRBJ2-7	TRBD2	TGTGCCAGCAGCTTAAACCCGGGACTAGCGGTCTACGAGCAGTACTTC	CASSLNPGLAVYEQYF
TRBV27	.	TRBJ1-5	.	TGTGCCAGCAGCCCCTATAGCAATCAGCCCCAGCATTTT	CASSPYSNQPQHF
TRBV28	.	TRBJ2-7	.	TGTGCCAGCAGTTTATTGCAGGGATCCTCCTACGAGCAGTACTTC	CASSLLQGSSYEQYF
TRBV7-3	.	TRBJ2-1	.	TGTGCCAGCAGCCAAGATGGGGGCCGTGATGAGCAGTTCTTC	CASSQDGGRDEQFF
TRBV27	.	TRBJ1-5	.	TGTGCCAGCAGTTCCCAGGGTGAACAGCCCCAGCATTTT	CASSSQGEQPQHF
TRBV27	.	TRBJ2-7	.	TGTGCCAGCCGCGGACAGTGGGGTTCTTACGAGCAGTACTTC	CASRGQWGSYEQYF
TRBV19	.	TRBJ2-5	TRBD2	TGTGCCAGTAGTACTTGGACTAGCCAAGAGACCCAGTACTTC	CASSTWTSQETQYF
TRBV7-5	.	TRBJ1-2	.	TGTGTCAGAAGCTTAACACCGCGGGGCTATGGCTACACCTTC	CVRSLTPRGYGYTF
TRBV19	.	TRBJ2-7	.	TGTGCCAGTAGTATAGTGGGAGTCGAGCAGTACTTC	CASSIVGVEQYF
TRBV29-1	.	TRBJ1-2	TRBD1	TGCAGCGTGGGAAGGGACAGCCTTTATGGCTACACCTTC	CSVGRDSLYGYTF
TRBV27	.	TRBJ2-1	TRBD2	TGTGCCAGCAGTTTATCGGTCCCATGGGCGGGAGACGGGGACAATGAGCAGTTCTTC	CASSLSVPWAGDGDNEQFF
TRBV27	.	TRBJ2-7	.	TGTGCCAGCAGTTTCTCTCCGTACTACGAGCAGTACTTC	CASSFSPYYEQYF
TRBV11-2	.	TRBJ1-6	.	TGTGCCAGCAGGCGCCCGGGAAATTCACCCCTCCACTTT	CASRRPGNSPLHF
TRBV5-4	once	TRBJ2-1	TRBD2	TGTGCCAGCAGCTTGGGGACTAGCGGGAGGGCTCGAGACAATGAGCAGTTCTTC	CASSLGTSGRARDNEQFF
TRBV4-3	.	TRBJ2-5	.	TGCGCCAGCAGCCAAGACAGGGTTCGGGAGACCCAGTACTTC	CASSQDRVRETQYF
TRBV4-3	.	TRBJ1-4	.	TGCGCCAGCAGCCTATGGGGGGGTGAAAAACTGTTTTTT	CASSLWGGEKLFF